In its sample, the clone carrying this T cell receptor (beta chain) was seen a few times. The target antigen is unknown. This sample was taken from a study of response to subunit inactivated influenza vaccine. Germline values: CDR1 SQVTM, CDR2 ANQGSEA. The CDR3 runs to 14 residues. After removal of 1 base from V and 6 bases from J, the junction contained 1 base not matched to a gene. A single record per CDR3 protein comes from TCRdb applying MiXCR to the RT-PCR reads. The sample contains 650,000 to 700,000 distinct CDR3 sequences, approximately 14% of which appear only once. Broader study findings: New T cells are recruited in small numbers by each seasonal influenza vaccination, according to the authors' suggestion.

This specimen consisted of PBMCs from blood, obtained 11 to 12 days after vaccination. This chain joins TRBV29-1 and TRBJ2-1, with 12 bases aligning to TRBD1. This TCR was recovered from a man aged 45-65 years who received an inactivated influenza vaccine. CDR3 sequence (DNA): TGCAGCGTTGAAGTGGGACAGGGGGCCAATGAGCAGTTCTTC. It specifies CSVEVGQGANEQFF.